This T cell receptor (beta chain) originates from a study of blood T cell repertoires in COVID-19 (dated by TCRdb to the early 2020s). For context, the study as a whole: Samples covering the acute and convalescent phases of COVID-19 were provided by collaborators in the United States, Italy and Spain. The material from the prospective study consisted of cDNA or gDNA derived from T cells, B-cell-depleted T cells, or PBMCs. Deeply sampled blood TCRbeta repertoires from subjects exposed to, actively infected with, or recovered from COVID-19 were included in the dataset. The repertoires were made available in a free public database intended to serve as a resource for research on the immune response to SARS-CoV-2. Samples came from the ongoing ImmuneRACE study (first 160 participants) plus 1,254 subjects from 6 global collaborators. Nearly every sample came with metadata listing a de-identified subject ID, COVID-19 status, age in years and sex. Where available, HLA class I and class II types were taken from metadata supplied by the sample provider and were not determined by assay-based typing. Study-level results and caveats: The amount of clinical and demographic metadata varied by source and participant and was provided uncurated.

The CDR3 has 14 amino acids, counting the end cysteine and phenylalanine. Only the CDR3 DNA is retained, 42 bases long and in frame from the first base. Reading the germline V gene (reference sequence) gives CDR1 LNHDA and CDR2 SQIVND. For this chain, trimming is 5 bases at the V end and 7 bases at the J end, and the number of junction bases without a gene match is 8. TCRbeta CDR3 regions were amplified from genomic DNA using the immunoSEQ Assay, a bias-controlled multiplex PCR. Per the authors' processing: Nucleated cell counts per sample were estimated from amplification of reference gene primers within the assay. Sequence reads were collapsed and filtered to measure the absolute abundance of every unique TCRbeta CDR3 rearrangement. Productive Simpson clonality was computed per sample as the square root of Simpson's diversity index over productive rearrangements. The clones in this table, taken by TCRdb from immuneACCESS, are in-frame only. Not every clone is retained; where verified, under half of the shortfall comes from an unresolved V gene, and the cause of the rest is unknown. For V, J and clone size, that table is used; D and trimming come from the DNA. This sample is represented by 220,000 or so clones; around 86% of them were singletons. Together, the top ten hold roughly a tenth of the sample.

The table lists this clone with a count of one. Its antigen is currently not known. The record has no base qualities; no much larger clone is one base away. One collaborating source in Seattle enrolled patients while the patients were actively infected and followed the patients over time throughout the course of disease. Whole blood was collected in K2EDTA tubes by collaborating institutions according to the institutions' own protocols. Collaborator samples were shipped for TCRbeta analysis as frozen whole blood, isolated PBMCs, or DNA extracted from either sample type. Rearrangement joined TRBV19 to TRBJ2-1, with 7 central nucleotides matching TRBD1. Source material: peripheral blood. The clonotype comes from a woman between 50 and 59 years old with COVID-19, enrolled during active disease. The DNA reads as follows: TGTGCCAGTAGTCGTCGACAGGGAAGGAATGAGCAGTTCTTC. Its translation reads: CASSRRQGRNEQFF.